A single sample gave rise to the 24 T cell receptor beta chains below, sequenced in a study of post-analysis software for immune sequencing data. Study-wide results and caveats: Roughly 5 TRBV segments, TRBV5-6, TRBV5-1 and TRBV20-1 among them, were found more frequent in patients than controls.

Their antigens are not known. Each TCR beta cDNA library carried unique molecular identifiers. TCRdb analysed the PCR reads with MiXCR anew, one entry per CDR3 protein. The repertoire consists of approximately 630,000 distinct CDR3 sequences, with roughly three fifths occurring once and the leading ten covering over 9%. Sequenced: blood. The receptors shown here come from a girl aged 2-10 years with multiple sclerosis.

The rearrangement uses TRBV28 and TRBJ2-1; 11 positions match TRBD1. V gave up 4 bases and J gave up 2 bases; unmatched junction bases: 10. Germline V gene sequence: CDR1 MDHEN, CDR2 SYDVKM. The CDR3 spans 18 residues. In DNA form, the CDR3 reads TGTGCCAGCAGTTCCCCACCCGGACAGGGGGCGACCTACAATGAGCAGTTCTTC. Protein: CASSSPPGQGATYNEQFF.

The table lists this clonotype with a few counts. The gene calls are TRBV10-3 and TRBJ2-1; no reliable D call. There are 16 residues in the CDR3. The germline V gene has CDR1 ENHRY and CDR2 SYGVKD. V was trimmed by 3 bases and J by 0 bases, leaving 12 bases between them. The CDR3 loop is CAISERVGISYNEQFF. DNA of the CDR3: TGTGCCATCAGTGAACGGGTAGGGATCTCCTACAATGAGCAGTTCTTC.

This clonotype was detected only a few times. This chain joins TRBV13 and TRBJ2-4, with D hard to call. CDR3 length: 12 residues. The germline V and J ends were trimmed by 6 bases and 4 bases, with 7 bases remaining between them. Germline CDR1 is PRHDT and CDR2 is FYEKMQ (reference sequence). This CDR3 is CASSARKNIQYF. DNA for the CDR3: TGTGCCAGCAGTGCCAGGAAAAACATTCAGTACTTC. Full variable domain (rest looked up from reference TRBV13 and TRBJ2-4): AAGVIQSPRHLIKEKRETATLKCYPIPRHDTVYWYQQGPGQDPQFLISFYEKMQSDKGSIPDRFSAQQFSDYHSELNMSSLELGDSALYFCASSARKNIQYFGAGTRLSVL.

The chain recombines TRBV6-5 with TRBJ2-2; 7 positions match TRBD2. The germline V gene encodes CDR1 MNHEY and CDR2 SVGAGI. After removal of 4 bases from V and 2 bases from J, the junction contained 1 base not matched to a gene. This CDR3 contains 14 residues. CDR3 amino acids: CASSWGLNTGELFF. The CDR3, as DNA: TGTGCCAGCAGTTGGGGACTAAACACCGGGGAGCTGTTTTTT.

The chain uses TRBV12-3 or TRBV12-4 and TRBJ1-2; D is uncertain. Trimming took off 0 bases at V and 4 bases at J, with 9 bases between the two ends. The CDR3 is 14 residues long. In nucleotides, the CDR3 is TGTGCCAGCAGTTTAGCCCCACAGAGCTATGGCTACACCTTC. Translating gives CASSLAPQSYGYTF.

This clonotype was detected only a few times. The rearrangement joins TRBV7-6 to TRBJ1-2; D unresolved. This CDR3 has 14 amino acids. V gave up 6 bases and J gave up 1 base, with 12 bases separating them. Germline CDR1 and CDR2: SGHVS and FNYEAQ. The DNA for the CDR3 is TGTGCCAGCAGTGCTGCGGACGGTAACTATGGCTACACCTTC. Translated, it gives CASSAADGNYGYTF.

The chain employs TRBV19 and TRBJ2-7, with TRBD1 matching 8 bases. CDR3 size: 15 residues. The V gene end was trimmed by 1 base and the J gene end by 0 bases; junction bases not matched to a gene: 2. The germline V gene has CDR1 LNHDA and CDR2 SQIVND (reference sequence). Here the CDR3 DNA reads TGTGCCAGTAGTATAGGGACAGGGCCCTCCTACGAGCAGTACTTC. Its protein is CASSIGTGPSYEQYF.

The V and J genes are TRBV7-2 and TRBJ1-2; the D is unclear. V was clipped by 2 bases and J by 5 bases, with 15 bases between them. This CDR3 is 15 amino acids long. Germline CDR1 and CDR2: SGHTA and FQGNSA. DNA of the CDR3: TGTGCCAGCAGCTTACTTACGGGAGGATGGTATGGCTACACCTTC. Its protein product is CASSLLTGGWYGYTF.

This chain uses TRBV11-2 with TRBJ2-6, with TRBD1 identical over 10 bases. This CDR3 is built from 16 residues. Germline loops: CDR1 SGHAT, CDR2 FQNNGV. J lost 3 bases, V lost 4 bases, and 3 bases had no gene match. The CDR3 bases are TGTGCCAGCAGCTACGACAGGGGGCGTGGGGCCAACGTCCTGACTTTC. It specifies CASSYDRGRGANVLTF.

This rearrangement joins TRBV12-3 or TRBV12-4 to TRBJ2-5, with 11 bases matching TRBD1. J lost 5 bases, V lost 5 bases, and 7 bases had no gene match. The CDR3 loop spans 15 amino acids. The CDR3 DNA is TGTGCCAGCAGTGAGGGACAGGGGGTCGCCGAGACCCAGTACTTC. It yields the protein CASSEGQGVAETQYF.

The CDR3 reads CASRSEANTEAFF. CDR3 in DNA: TGTGCCAGCAGGTCGGAAGCGAACACTGAAGCTTTCTTT. The chain links TRBV6-6 to TRBJ1-1; D is undetermined. Trimming shortened V by 6 bases and J by 1 base, and 9 bases separated the two germline ends. Per the germline V gene, CDR1 is MNHNY and CDR2 is SVGAGI (reference sequence). There are 13 residues in the CDR3.

This clonotype turned up a few times. The chain joins TRBV12-3 or TRBV12-4 to TRBJ2-1; 7 bases are a match to TRBD2. Trimming removed 6 bases from V and 3 bases from J; junction bases left unmatched: 11. The CDR3 extends over 16 amino acids. CDR3 nucleotides: TGTGCCAGCAGCCTTGCCCCAGCGGGGTACTACAATGAGCAGTTCTTC. It yields the protein CASSLAPAGYYNEQFF.

This chain links TRBV7-3 with TRBJ2-3; TRBD2 agrees at 11 bases. CDR1 and CDR2 from the germline V gene are SGHTA and FQGTGA. The CDR3 is made up of 16 amino acids. J gave up 4 bases and V 5 bases, and 8 bases lay outside the gene matches. The DNA of the CDR3 is TGTGCCAGCAGCCACCGGCTAGCGGGAGGAGCAGATACGCAGTATTTT. Translating gives CASSHRLAGGADTQYF.

The rearrangement uses TRBV2 and TRBJ2-1, with no clear D. Germline CDR1 is SNHLY and CDR2 is FYNNEI. The CDR3 sequence is 14 residues long. Trimming took 7 bases from V and 5 from J, leaving 15 bases between them. In DNA, the CDR3 is TGTGCCAGCAAGATAGGAGAAGTGCACAATGAGCAGTTCTTC. This translates into CASKIGEVHNEQFF.

In this sample, this clonotype turned up once. The chain uses TRBV4-1 and TRBJ2-6; D is uncertain. CDR1 is MGHRA, CDR2 YSYEKL, per germline. The V end lost 3 bases, the J end lost 0 bases, and 18 bases lay between the germline ends. The CDR3 is 19 residues long. The chain's CDR3 is CASSHVPQVRYSGANVLTF. As DNA, the CDR3 is TGCGCCAGCAGCCATGTACCTCAGGTTCGCTACTCTGGGGCCAACGTCCTGACTTTC.

The V and J genes are TRBV7-9 and TRBJ1-2, with D unresolved. V was trimmed by 1 base and J by 6 bases, leaving 3 bases between them. This CDR3 is 11 amino acids long. The germline V gene has CDR1 SEHNR and CDR2 FQNEAQ (reference sequence). CDR3 amino acids: CASSLVDGYTF. The DNA for the CDR3 is TGTGCCAGCAGCTTAGTAGATGGCTACACCTTC.

The rearrangement links TRBV29-1 to TRBJ1-1; maybe TRBD1 (5 bases). Germline loops: CDR1 SQVTM, CDR2 ANQGSEA. The CDR3 runs 15 residues. V lost 4 bases and J 4 bases, leaving 19 bases between the germline ends. CDR3 bases: TGCAGCGTTGCCGGGGCGGATTCCGCGGGCACTGAAGCTTTCTTT. Its protein product is CSVAGADSAGTEAFF.

The chain combines TRBV29-1 with TRBJ2-7; the D is unclear. Trimming took off 7 bases at V and 0 bases at J, with 7 bases between the two ends. This CDR3 spans 11 amino acids. Germline V CDR1 and CDR2: SQVTM, ANQGSEA. This CDR3 reads CSAIFSYEQYF. The CDR3 DNA follows: TGCAGCGCGATCTTCTCCTACGAGCAGTACTTC.

The genes are TRBV5-1 and TRBJ2-3; 8 positions agree with TRBD2. J lost 1 base, V lost 0 bases, and 10 bases had no gene match. Germline V gene data show CDR1 as SGHRS and CDR2 as YFSETQ. This CDR3 is 18 amino acids long. The DNA of the CDR3 is TGCGCCAGCAGCTTGGCCAGTAAGGTAGCGGGGCGCACAGATACGCAGTATTTT. It is translated as CASSLASKVAGRTDTQYF.

This sequence joins TRBV20-1 and TRBJ1-1; D might be TRBD1 (6 bases). The ends were cut back, 7 bases at V and 7 bases at J, with 22 bases in the middle. Germline CDR1 reads DFQATT; CDR2 reads SNEGSKA (reference sequence). The CDR3 contains 14 residues. Written as DNA, the CDR3 is TGCAGTGTTAGTTATACCGGGGGCGGGGTTGAAGCTTTCTTT. It is translated as CSVSYTGGGVEAFF.

The gene calls are TRBV7-9 and TRBJ2-1; 8 nucleotides agree with TRBD1. The CDR3 runs to 15 residues. Germline V gives CDR1 SEHNR, CDR2 FQNEAQ (reference sequence). Unmatched junction bases numbered 10, after V lost 5 bases and J lost 7 bases. CDR3 coding DNA: TGTGCCAGCAGCCCGACGGACAGGGTTTGGAATGAGCAGTTCTTC. It specifies CASSPTDRVWNEQFF.

CDR3 nucleotide sequence: TGTGCCAGCAGCCCCACACTAGCACGAATTTCCACAGATACGCAGTATTTT. Translated, it gives CASSPTLARISTDTQYF. The V call is TRBV14, the J call TRBJ2-3; possibly TRBD2 for D (6 bases). Trimming took 4 bases from V and 2 from J, leaving 19 bases between them. The CDR3 is 17 residues long. Germline assignment: CDR1 SGHDN and CDR2 FVKESK.

This clonotype was detected only a few times. The rearrangement joins TRBV6-5 to TRBJ2-1, with D tentatively TRBD2 (6 bases). The V and J ends lost 0 bases and 5 bases respectively, with 14 bases between them. Germline CDR1 MNHEY, CDR2 SVGAGI. This CDR3 contains 16 residues. CDR3: CASSYSILWGDNEQFF. CDR3 coding DNA: TGTGCCAGCAGTTACTCGATCCTCTGGGGGGACAATGAGCAGTTCTTC.

This clonotype showed up just a few times. The chain joins TRBV10-3 to TRBJ2-7; 9 bases are a match to TRBD1. Per the germline V gene, CDR1 is ENHRY and CDR2 is SYGVKD. The ends lost 5 bases at V and 5 bases at J; junction bases unmatched: 13. This CDR3 has 16 amino acids. The CDR3 here is CAISKGPGQGRNEQYF. The DNA for the CDR3 is TGTGCCATCAGTAAAGGCCCAGGACAGGGGCGAAACGAGCAGTACTTC.